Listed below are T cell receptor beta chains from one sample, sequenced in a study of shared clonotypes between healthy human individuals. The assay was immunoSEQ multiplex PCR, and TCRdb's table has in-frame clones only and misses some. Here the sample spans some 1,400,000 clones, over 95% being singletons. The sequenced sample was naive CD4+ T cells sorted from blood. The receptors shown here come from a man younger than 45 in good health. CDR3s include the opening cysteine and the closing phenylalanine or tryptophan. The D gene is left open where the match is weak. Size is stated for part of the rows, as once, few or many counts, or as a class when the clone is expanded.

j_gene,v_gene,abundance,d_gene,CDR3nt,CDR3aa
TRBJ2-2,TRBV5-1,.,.,TGCGCCAGCAGCTTGGGGACTGCCAACACCGGGGAGCTGTTTTTT,CASSLGTANTGELFF
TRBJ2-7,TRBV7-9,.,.,TGTGCCAGCAGCTCAAGGGGCGACGAGCAGTACTTC,CASSSRGDEQYF
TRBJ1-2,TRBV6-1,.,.,TGTGCCAGCATGAGGCCATCAGGCGGCTACACCTTC,CASMRPSGGYTF
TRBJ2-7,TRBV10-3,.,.,TGTGCCATCAGTGTCGGGGTTTTCGAGCAGTACTTC,CAISVGVFEQYF
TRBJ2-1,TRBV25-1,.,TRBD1,TGTGCCAGCAGTCCACAGACAGGGCCGGGCTCCTACAATGAGCAGTTCTTC,CASSPQTGPGSYNEQFF
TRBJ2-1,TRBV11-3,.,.,TGTGCCAGCAGCCGCGGGCCCTACAATGAGCAGTTCTTC,CASSRGPYNEQFF
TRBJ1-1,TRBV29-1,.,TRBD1,TGCAGTCTTAGCAGGGGGCAGGGTGAAGCTTTCTTT,CSLSRGQGEAFF
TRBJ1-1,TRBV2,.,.,TGTGCCAGCACCCTGAACACTGAAGCTTTCTTT,CASTLNTEAFF
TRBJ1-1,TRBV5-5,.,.,TGTGCCAGCAGCTGGACCGGGACAGAAGCTTTCTTT,CASSWTGTEAFF
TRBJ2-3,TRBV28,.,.,TGTGCCAGCAGTTGGACGGGAACAGATACGCAGTATTTT,CASSWTGTDTQYF
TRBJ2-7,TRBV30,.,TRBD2,TGTGCCTGGAGCCTCGGTGGGGGAGGGCCCTACGAGCAGTACTTC,CAWSLGGGGPYEQYF
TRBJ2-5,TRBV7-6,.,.,TGTGCCAGCAGCGATCGGGGGAAAAAAGAGACCCAGTACTTC,CASSDRGKKETQYF
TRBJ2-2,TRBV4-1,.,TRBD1,TGCGCCAGCAGCCAGGGACAGGGGATCAAGACCGGGGAGCTGTTTTTT,CASSQGQGIKTGELFF
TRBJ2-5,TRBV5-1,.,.,TGCGCCAGCACCGTGTCACGACGAGGGACCCAGTACTTC,CASTVSRRGTQYF
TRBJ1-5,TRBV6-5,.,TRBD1,TGTGCCAGCAGTTATAGGGGGACAGGGATCAACCAGCCCCAGCATTTT,CASSYRGTGINQPQHF
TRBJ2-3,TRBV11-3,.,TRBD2,TGTGCCAGCAGCCCCCACGCTAGCGGGAGAAGCACAGATACGCAGTATTTT,CASSPHASGRSTDTQYF
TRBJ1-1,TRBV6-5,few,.,TGTGCCAGCAGGGACCCGAACACTGAAGCTTTCTTT,CASRDPNTEAFF
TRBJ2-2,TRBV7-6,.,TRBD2,TGTGCCAGCAGCCCGCTAGCGGGAGTTGACACCGGGGAGCTGTTTTTT,CASSPLAGVDTGELFF
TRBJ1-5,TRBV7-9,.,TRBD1,TGTGCCAGCAGCTTGGGACAGAGTAACAATCAGCCCCAGCATTTT,CASSLGQSNNQPQHF
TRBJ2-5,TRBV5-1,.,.,TGCGCCAGCAGCTTGACGGGGGAAGAGACCCAGTACTTC,CASSLTGEETQYF
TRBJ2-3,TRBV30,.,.,TGTGCCTGGAGTGTTAAGGGAGCGAACTCCTATACGCAGTATTTT,CAWSVKGANSYTQYF
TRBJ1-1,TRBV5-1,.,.,TGCGCCAGCAGTTTGGCCCGACACGACACTGAAGCTTTCTTT,CASSLARHDTEAFF
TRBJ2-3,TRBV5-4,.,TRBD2,TGTGCCAGCAGCTTGAGACTAGCGGGAGGAGGAGATACGCAGTATTTT,CASSLRLAGGGDTQYF
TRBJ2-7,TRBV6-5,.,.,TGTGCCAGCAGTTGGAGGGACAGATCGTACGAGCAGTACTTC,CASSWRDRSYEQYF
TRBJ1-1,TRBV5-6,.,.,TGTGCCAGCAGCTTGGACCCCGGGGGCCCTGAAGCTTTCTTT,CASSLDPGGPEAFF